These 15 T cell receptor beta chains share one sample of origin, sequenced in a study of T-cell memory formation after mild COVID-19. TCRdb itself ran the 5' RACE reads through MiXCR, one entry per CDR3 protein. Here the sample spans 470,000 or so distinct CDR3 sequences, 15% to 20% being singletons. The sequenced sample was PBMCs or a T cell subset sorted from them (not recorded which). The receptor set was obtained from a man in his late teens or twenties who had mild COVID-19 (a few samples of this study predate the infection). Cell type and time point are not known.

In DNA, the CDR3 is TGTGCCAGCAGCTCCCAAGGTTCTATTAGCTTGCTTCACTATGGCTACACCTTC. It codes for CASSSQGSISLLHYGYTF. The rearrangement links TRBV12-1 to TRBJ1-2. TRBV12-1 is recorded as a pseudogene. The CDR3 contains 18 residues.

V is TRBV25-1 and J is TRBJ1-1; a weak D match, TRBD1 (5 bases). V lost 3 bases and J lost 4, with 12 bases in between. The CDR3 sequence is 14 residues long. Germline CDR1 is MGHDK and CDR2 is SYGVNS. CDR3 DNA sequence: TGTGCCAGCAGTGATCTTGGGGGACTCACTGAAGCTTTCTTT. Translation gives CASSDLGGLTEAFF.

V is TRBV20-1 and J is TRBJ2-3; TRBD1 matches at 10 bases. Looked up from germline, CDR1 is DFQATT and CDR2 is SNEGSKA (reference sequence). The V and J ends lost 6 bases and 4 bases, in that order; junction bases with no gene match: 13. The CDR3 contains 16 residues. CDR3 sequence reads: CSAPGQGISLADTQYF. In nucleotides, the CDR3 is TGCAGTGCGCCGGGACAGGGGATTTCGCTTGCAGATACGCAGTATTTT.

This clonotype was picked up a small number of times. The CDR3 spells CASGSTGDFSQPQHF. The CDR3 nucleotides are TGTGCCAGCGGATCAACTGGGGACTTTTCTCAGCCCCAGCATTTT. The V call is TRBV5-6, the J call TRBJ1-5; weak D call: TRBD1 (5 bases). From germline, CDR1 is SGHDT and CDR2 YYEEEE. With 7 bases removed from V and 6 bases from J, the gap between germline ends came to 20 bases. The CDR3 runs to 15 residues. Complete variable domain (other parts from reference TRBV5-6 and TRBJ1-5): DAGVTQSPTHLIKTRGQQVTLRCSPKSGHDTVSWYQQALGQGPQFIFQYYEEEERQRGNFPDRFSGHQFPNYSSELNVNALLLGDSALYLCASGSTGDFSQPQHFGDGTRLSIL.

The V gene is TRBV7-3, the J gene TRBJ2-5; D is perhaps TRBD1 or TRBD2 (5 bases each). Trimming removed 5 bases at V and 7 bases at J, with 17 bases between. The CDR3 is 14 amino acids. Per the germline V gene, CDR1 is SGHTA and CDR2 is FQGTGA. For the CDR3, the DNA is TGTGCCAGCAGCGTGGATCTAAAGAGGGGGACCCAGTACTTC. Encoded protein: CASSVDLKRGTQYF.

In this sample, this clonotype turned up a few times. The rearrangement uses TRBV6-5 and TRBJ2-6, with no clear D. Trimming took 4 bases from V and 3 from J, leaving 7 bases between them. This CDR3 spans 14 amino acids. Germline V gene sequence: CDR1 MNHEY, CDR2 SVGAGI. CDR3 sequence reads: CASSSGVGANVLTF. The DNA of the CDR3 is TGTGCCAGCAGTTCGGGTGTTGGGGCCAACGTCCTGACTTTC.

Only a few counts were recorded for this clonotype. The CDR3: CASIDPPEGSQETQYF. As DNA, the CDR3 is TGTGCCAGCATTGACCCCCCAGAGGGGAGCCAAGAGACCCAGTACTTC. V usage is TRBV2 and J usage is TRBJ2-5, with D possibly called TRBD1 or TRBD2 (5 bases each). Trimming shortened V by 7 bases and J by 1 base, and 19 bases separated the two germline ends. Germline V CDR1 and CDR2: SNHLY, FYNNEI. The CDR3 is 16 amino acids.

This clonotype has at least ten counts. CDR3 sequence reads: CASSFTGGGIEQFF. Written as DNA, the CDR3 is TGTGCCAGCAGCTTCACGGGGGGTGGGATTGAGCAGTTCTTC. J is TRBJ2-1 and V is TRBV7-2; TRBD2 agrees at 7 bases. The CDR3 runs 14 residues. Germline V CDR1 and CDR2: SGHTA, FQGNSA. V shed 3 bases and J 9 bases; nucleotides not matched to a gene: 8.

This clonotype was counted a few times. This sequence joins TRBV11-2 and TRBJ2-5; D unresolved. Germline V lookup: CDR1 SGHAT, CDR2 FQNNGV. V was shortened by 3 bases and J by 5 bases, with 10 bases between the two germline ends. This CDR3 has 13 amino acids. CDR3 sequence (DNA): TGTGCCAGCAGCTTTCAGGAAAGGGAGACCCAGTACTTC. Amino acids: CASSFQERETQYF.

This clonotype was seen a handful of times. The rearrangement uses TRBV4-3 and TRBJ2-5; D perhaps matches TRBD2 (5 bases). Trimming pared 1 base from V and 5 bases from J, leaving 11 bases between. The V gene's germline CDR1 is LGHNA and CDR2 YSLEER. This CDR3 is 14 amino acids long. This chain's CDR3 is CASSQVRTGETQYF. The DNA of the CDR3 is TGCGCCAGCAGCCAAGTCCGGACGGGGGAGACCCAGTACTTC.

This clonotype showed up many times. The chain is built from TRBV4-2 and TRBJ2-3; 10 nucleotides match TRBD2. V lost 1 base to trimming and J lost 4 bases; unmatched junction nucleotides: 2. The CDR3 has 15 residues. CDR1 and CDR2 (germline): LGHNA, YNFKEQ. Here the CDR3 DNA reads TGTGCCAGCAGCCAAGGGAGCGGGGGGGCAGATACGCAGTATTTT. This encodes CASSQGSGGADTQYF.

The chain has TRBV12-3 or TRBV12-4 and TRBJ1-1; D is uncertain. This CDR3 contains 13 residues. V was pared by 6 bases and J by 0 bases, with 8 bases between. CDR3 amino acids: CASRNQVNTEAFF. The CDR3 DNA sequence: TGTGCCAGCAGGAACCAGGTGAACACTGAAGCTTTCTTT.

The table lists this clonotype with a few counts. The genes are TRBV7-6 and TRBJ2-2; D not resolved. V was trimmed by 2 bases and J by 0 bases, leaving 4 bases between them. Germline V gives CDR1 SGHVS, CDR2 FNYEAQ. This CDR3 region has 14 residues. DNA for the CDR3: TGTGCCAGCAGCTTAATCGCGAACACCGGGGAGCTGTTTTTT. Its translation is CASSLIANTGELFF.

Many counts were recorded for this clonotype. The chain joins TRBV6-5 to TRBJ1-6; D is unresolved. With 2 bases removed from V and 8 bases from J, the gap between germline ends came to 7 bases. CDR1 and CDR2 from the germline V gene are MNHEY and SVGAGI. The CDR3 sequence is 13 residues long. In DNA form, the CDR3 reads TGTGCCAGCAGTTACCTCCCGGATTCACCCCTCCACTTT. Translating gives CASSYLPDSPLHF.

This clonotype appeared a few times. The rearrangement links TRBV7-2 to TRBJ2-3; 11 nucleotides agree with TRBD1. The CDR3 loop spans 15 amino acids. The trim removed 0 bases at V and 12 bases at J, leaving 8 bases unmatched. Germline CDR1 reads SGHTA; CDR2 reads FQGNSA. The CDR3 DNA is TGTGCCAGCAGCTTAGCAGGGGGACAGGGGGGGCGCCAGTATTTT. Encoded protein: CASSLAGGQGGRQYF. The full variable domain, with the rest looked up from reference TRBV7-2 and TRBJ2-3, is GAGVSQSPSNKVTEKGKDVELRCDPISGHTALYWYRQSLGQGLEFLIYFQGNSAPDKSGLPSDRFSAERTGGSVSTLTIQRTQQEDSAVYLCASSLAGGQGGRQYFGPGTRLTVL.